Included here is one T cell receptor (beta chain) sequence, with context. This record comes from a study of shared clonotypes between healthy human individuals. Produced via immunoSEQ multiplex PCR; TCRdb's table is partial and in-frame only. Of about 1 million clones listed, around 74% were seen once; the top ten hold roughly 1.4%. Sequenced sample: memory CD4+ T cells sorted from blood. Subset indicated: CD45RA-negative fraction. This receptor was obtained from a man aged 18 to 30 in good health.

The CDR3 DNA reads TGTGCCAGCAGGACCTATTCGGGCACAGATACGCAGTATTTT. Residues: CASRTYSGTDTQYF. The V and J genes are TRBV27 and TRBJ2-3; D gene ambiguous. Germline loops: CDR1 MNHEY, CDR2 SMNVEV (reference sequence). Deletions cut 6 bases from V and 1 base from J, with 11 bases between. The CDR3 consists of 14 residues.